The 20 T cell receptor beta chains in this list originate from one sample, sequenced in a study of regulatory T cells in long-lasting Graves disease. Regarding time point: persistent/refractory GD, antithyroid drugs over 5 years with positive TRAb. Generation of the TCR library employed RNA extracted from PBMCs. The TCR beta library used iRepertoire HTBI primers with Arm-PCR amplification of CDR3. TCRdb fed the multiplex PCR reads into MiXCR, producing one record per CDR3 protein. The table records fewer than 400,000 distinct CDR3 sequences, around 19% of them present only once. This material consisted of peripheral blood mononuclear cells (PBMCs), taken when the disease was refractory, from a patient treated with antithyroid drugs. The receptors derive from a female donor with Graves disease.

This clonotype was counted at least ten times. The chain joins TRBV30 to TRBJ1-2; D not resolved. V lost 3 bases, J lost 8 bases, and 7 bases lay in between. Germline V CDR1 and CDR2: GTSNPN, SVGIG (reference sequence). The CDR3 runs to 10 residues. CDR3 sequence: CAWSRGGYTF. CDR3 bases: TGTGCCTGGAGCCGAGGGGGCTACACCTTC.

J is TRBJ2-7 and V is TRBV20-1, with 10 bases matching TRBD1. This CDR3 has 13 amino acids. CDR1 DFQATT and CDR2 SNEGSKA come from the germline V gene (reference sequence). J gave up 4 bases and V 6 bases, and 6 bases lay outside the gene matches. The DNA for the CDR3 is TGCAGTGCCCCGGGACAGGGGAATTACGAGCAGTACTTC. Translating gives CSAPGQGNYEQYF.

This clonotype was counted at least ten times. The CDR3 sequence: CASNGQTYEQYF. In DNA form, the CDR3 reads TGTGCCAGCAATGGACAGACCTACGAGCAGTACTTC. The chain carries TRBV2 and TRBJ2-7; D may be TRBD1 (6 bases). V was clipped by 7 bases and J by 2 bases, with 9 bases between them. This CDR3 spans 12 amino acids. CDR1 and CDR2 (germline): SNHLY, FYNNEI. The entire variable domain, with the rest obtained from reference TRBV2 and TRBJ2-7, is as follows: EPEVTQTPSHQVTQMGQEVILRCVPISNHLYFYWYRQILGQKVEFLVSFYNNEISEKSEIFDDQFSVERPDGSNFTLKIRSTKLEDSAMYFCASNGQTYEQYFGPGTRLTVT.

This clonotype occurred a few times. The chain uses TRBV11-2 and TRBJ1-1; D ambiguous. Between the trimmed V and J ends, which lost 7 bases and 4 bases, there was a span of 22 bases. In germline, CDR1 is SGHAT, CDR2 FQNNGV. This CDR3 is built from 16 residues. CDR3 loop: CASIPNVGILTTEAFF. CDR3 sequence (DNA): TGTGCCAGCATACCCAACGTCGGTATCCTAACCACTGAAGCTTTCTTT.

This clonotype was seen at least ten times. The chain employs TRBV6-1 and TRBJ1-1; D ambiguous. The CDR3 runs 12 residues. Between the trimmed V and J ends, which lost 5 bases and 5 bases, there was a span of 9 bases. The germline gives CDR1 MNHNS, CDR2 SASEGT. The CDR3 region is CASSRGPTEAFF. CDR3 coding DNA: TGTGCCAGCAGTCGAGGTCCGACTGAAGCTTTCTTT.

This sequence joins TRBV5-4 and TRBJ1-1; D is undetermined. This CDR3 contains 11 residues. The V gene lost 7 bases and the J gene lost 0 bases, with 4 bases spanning the gap. Germline CDR1 is SGHNT and CDR2 is YYREEE (reference sequence). The CDR3 DNA is TGTGCCAGCGGTATGAACACTGAAGCTTTCTTT. It is translated as CASGMNTEAFF.

The gene calls are TRBV12-5 and TRBJ2-5; D could derive from TRBD1 or TRBD2 (5 bases each). The CDR3 runs to 14 residues. Trimming shortened V by 4 bases and J by 9 bases, and 18 bases separated the two germline ends. Germline values: CDR1 LGHNT, CDR2 FRNRAP. CDR3: CASGSGTYGAAQYF. In DNA, the CDR3 is TGTGCTAGTGGTTCCGGGACCTACGGGGCGGCCCAGTACTTC.

This chain uses TRBV10-3 with TRBJ1-1; TRBD1 aligns across 9 bases. Germline V lookup: CDR1 ENHRY, CDR2 SYGVKD. This CDR3 has 12 residues. The V segment lost 6 bases and the J segment 8 bases; nucleotides outside the gene matches: 4. The CDR3 reads CAISRDREEAFF. CDR3 nucleotides: TGTGCCATCAGCCGGGACAGGGAGGAAGCTTTCTTT.

This clonotype occurred a few times. One end of the junction does not line up with germline, which may come from a read error. The J gene is TRBJ2-4, the V gene TRBV5-1; 8 nucleotides agree with TRBD2. This CDR3 has 18 amino acids. Germline V gives CDR1 SGHRS, CDR2 YFSETQ. The CDR3 bases are TGCGCCAGCAGCTCGGGACTAGGGCGGGGGTTAGCCGAAAACATTCAGTACTTC. Translation gives CASSSGLGRGLAENIQYF.

This clonotype was seen more than once but under ten times. The chain combines TRBV20-1 with TRBJ1-5, with 9 bases aligning to TRBD1. With 5 bases clipped from V and 3 bases from J, the junction kept 14 bases outside the gene matches. Germline values: CDR1 DFQATT, CDR2 SNEGSKA (reference sequence). The CDR3 covers 17 residues. The CDR3 here is CSAAPGTGNVANQPQHF. The CDR3 bases are TGCAGTGCTGCCCCCGGGACAGGGAATGTCGCCAATCAGCCCCAGCATTTT.

This clonotype was seen repeatedly, ten times or more. The CDR3, as DNA: TGTGCCAGCGGGGCCCAGGGGGCTCAAGAGACCCAGTACTTC. Translation gives CASGAQGAQETQYF. This chain joins TRBV2 and TRBJ2-5; 8 bases are a match to TRBD1. Looked up from germline, CDR1 is SNHLY and CDR2 is FYNNEI. The length of the CDR3 is 14 residues. V was clipped by 8 bases and J by 2 bases; unmatched bases: 7.

This clonotype was seen only a few times. V and J are TRBV5-5 and TRBJ1-2; D possibly corresponds to TRBD1 (6 bases). The V gene's germline CDR1 is SGHKS and CDR2 YYEKEE (reference sequence). The CDR3 consists of 15 residues. Trimming cost V 4 bases and J 8 bases, with 21 bases left between them. CDR3 sequence reads: CASSPGAFYEWGYTF. DNA of the CDR3: TGTGCCAGCAGCCCAGGGGCCTTTTACGAGTGGGGCTACACCTTC.

Many counts were recorded for this clonotype. V usage is TRBV6-1 and J usage is TRBJ2-7, with D possibly being TRBD1 (6 bases). The germline V gene encodes CDR1 MNHNS and CDR2 SASEGT. Trimming took 1 base from V and 4 from J, leaving 11 bases between them. The CDR3 is made up of 14 amino acids. In DNA form, the CDR3 reads TGTGCCAGCAGTGAAGAAACAGGGAAGTACGAGCAGTACTTC. Translating gives CASSEETGKYEQYF.

The V and J genes are TRBV5-1 and TRBJ2-2; 8 bases match TRBD1. Trimming at V came to 4 bases and at J to 4 bases, leaving 18 bases not matched to a gene. Germline CDR1 and CDR2: SGHRS and YFSETQ. The CDR3 contains 19 residues. The CDR3 DNA reads TGCGCCAGCAGCCCAAACCACCGCCTGGGGACAGGACTCACCGGGGAGCTGTTTTTT. It codes for CASSPNHRLGTGLTGELFF.

This rearrangement joins TRBV7-9 to TRBJ1-4; no reliable D call. Germline V gene data show CDR1 as SEHNR and CDR2 as FQNEAQ (reference sequence). The CDR3 runs to 15 residues. Trimming removed 0 bases at V and 7 bases at J, with 12 bases between. CDR3 region: CASSLAASGFEKLFF. The CDR3, as DNA: TGTGCCAGCAGCTTAGCCGCATCGGGGTTTGAAAAACTGTTTTTT.

In DNA form, the CDR3 reads TGTGCCAGCAGCTCTCGACAGGGGTCCCTAGCCAAAAACATTCAGTACTTC. This encodes CASSSRQGSLAKNIQYF. The chain has TRBV13 and TRBJ2-4; 8 bases agree with TRBD1. Germline lookup yields CDR1 PRHDT and CDR2 FYEKMQ (reference sequence). The V and J ends lost 4 bases and 0 bases, in that order; junction bases with no gene match: 8. This CDR3 has 17 amino acids. Filled out from reference TRBV13 and TRBJ2-4, the complete variable domain reads AAGVIQSPRHLIKEKRETATLKCYPIPRHDTVYWYQQGPGQDPQFLISFYEKMQSDKGSIPDRFSAQQFSDYHSELNMSSLELGDSALYFCASSSRQGSLAKNIQYFGAGTRLSVL.

The chain links TRBV5-1 to TRBJ1-3, with TRBD1 as a possible D gene (5 bases). Germline CDR1 reads SGHRS; CDR2 reads YFSETQ. The V gene lost 0 bases and the J gene lost 0 bases, with 13 bases spanning the gap. The CDR3 totals 17 residues. CDR3 nucleotide sequence: TGCGCCAGCAGCTTGGCCGGTCCAGGGAACTCTGGAAACACCATATATTTT. Encoded protein: CASSLAGPGNSGNTIYF.

A few counts support this clonotype. It may be a read error: a sequence one base away is much more abundant. CDR3 sequence reads: CASSSREGETRYF. In DNA form, the CDR3 reads TGTGCCAGCAGTTCACGAGAGGGGGAGACCCGGTACTTC. The chain combines TRBV12-3 or TRBV12-4 with TRBJ2-5, with TRBD1 as a possible D gene (6 bases). The CDR3 is 13 amino acids.

The table lists this clonotype with many counts. The chain links TRBV2 to TRBJ1-5; D gene unclear. V was shortened by 3 bases and J by 4 bases, with 4 bases between the two germline ends. Germline values: CDR1 SNHLY, CDR2 FYNNEI. This CDR3 region has 12 residues. CDR3 DNA sequence: TGTGCCAGCAGTGAGGGGAATCAGCCCCAGCATTTT. Encoded protein: CASSEGNQPQHF.

In regard to this clonotype: Being one base from a much bigger clone, this may be a read error. Here the CDR3 omits its conserved ending phenylalanine or tryptophan, so a read error is the likely source. The chain is built from TRBV2 and TRBJ1-1, with D uncertain. The CDR3 spans 13 residues. The V gene lost 6 bases and the J gene lost 1 base, with 9 bases spanning the gap. CDR1 and CDR2 from the germline V gene are SNHLY and FYNNEI. The chain's CDR3 is CASRTHGNTEAFL. CDR3 nucleotides: TGTGCCAGCAGAACACACGGGAACACTGAAGCTTTCCTT.